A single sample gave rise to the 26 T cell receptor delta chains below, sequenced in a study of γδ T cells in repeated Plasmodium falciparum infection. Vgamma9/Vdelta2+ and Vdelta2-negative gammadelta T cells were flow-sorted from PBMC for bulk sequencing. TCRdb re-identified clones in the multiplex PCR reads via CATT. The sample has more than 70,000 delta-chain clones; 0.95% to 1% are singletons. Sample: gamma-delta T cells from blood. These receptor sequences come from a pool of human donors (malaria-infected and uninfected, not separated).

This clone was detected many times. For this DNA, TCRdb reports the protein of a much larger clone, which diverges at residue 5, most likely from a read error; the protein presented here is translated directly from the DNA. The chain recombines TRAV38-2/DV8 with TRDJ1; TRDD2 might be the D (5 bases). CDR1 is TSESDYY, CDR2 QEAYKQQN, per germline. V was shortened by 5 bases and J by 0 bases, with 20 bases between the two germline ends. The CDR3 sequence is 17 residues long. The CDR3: CAYSGRTLHSNTDKLIF. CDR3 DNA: TGTGCTTATAGCGGCCGAACCCTTCACTCTAACACCGATAAACTCATCTTT.

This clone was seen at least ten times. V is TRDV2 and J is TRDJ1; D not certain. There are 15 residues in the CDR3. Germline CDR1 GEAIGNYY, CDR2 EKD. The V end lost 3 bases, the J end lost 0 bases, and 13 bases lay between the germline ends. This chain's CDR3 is CACDDVTVNTDKLIF. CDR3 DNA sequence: TGTGCCTGTGACGACGTAACAGTCAACACCGATAAACTCATCTTT.

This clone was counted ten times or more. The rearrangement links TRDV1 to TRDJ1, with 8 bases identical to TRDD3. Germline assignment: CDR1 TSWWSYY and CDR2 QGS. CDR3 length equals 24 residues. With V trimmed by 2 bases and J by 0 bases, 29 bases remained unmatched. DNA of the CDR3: TGTGCTCTTGGGGAAAGGCCCTCGTCCGCCCCTACAGTACTGGGGGTTTCCGACACCGATAAACTCATCTTT. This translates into CALGERPSSAPTVLGVSDTDKLIF.

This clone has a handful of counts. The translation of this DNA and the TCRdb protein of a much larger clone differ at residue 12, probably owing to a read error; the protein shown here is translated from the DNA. The CDR3 here is CALGVFLKGIQAKHKLIF. CDR3 DNA: TGTGCTCTTGGGGTTTTCCTAAAAGGGATACAAGCGAAGCACAAACTCATCTTT. V usage is TRDV1 and J usage is TRDJ1, with D perhaps matching TRDD3 (7 bases). Per germline, CDR1 TSWWSYY and CDR2 QGS. The CDR3 is 18 amino acids. Trimming removed 4 bases from V and 8 bases from J, with 29 bases in between.

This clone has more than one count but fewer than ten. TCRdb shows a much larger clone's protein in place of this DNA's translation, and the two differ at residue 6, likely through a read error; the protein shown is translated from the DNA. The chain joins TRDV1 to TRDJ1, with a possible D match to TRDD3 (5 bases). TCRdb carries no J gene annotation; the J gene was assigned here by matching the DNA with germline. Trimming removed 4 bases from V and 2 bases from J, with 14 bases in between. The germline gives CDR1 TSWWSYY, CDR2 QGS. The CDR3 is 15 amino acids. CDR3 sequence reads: CALGGHGGLTDKLIF. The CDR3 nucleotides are TGTGCTCTTGGGGGACACGGGGGGTTGACCGATAAACTCATCTTT.

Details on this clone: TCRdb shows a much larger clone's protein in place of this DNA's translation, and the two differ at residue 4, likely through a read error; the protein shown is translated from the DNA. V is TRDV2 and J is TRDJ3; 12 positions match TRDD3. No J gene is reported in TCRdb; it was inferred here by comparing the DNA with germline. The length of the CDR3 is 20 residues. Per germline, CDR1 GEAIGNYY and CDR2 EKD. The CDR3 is CACNTTELGDTPWDTRQMFF. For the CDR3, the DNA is TGTGCCTGTAACACGACGGAACTGGGGGATACCCCCTGGGACACCCGACAGATGTTTTTC.

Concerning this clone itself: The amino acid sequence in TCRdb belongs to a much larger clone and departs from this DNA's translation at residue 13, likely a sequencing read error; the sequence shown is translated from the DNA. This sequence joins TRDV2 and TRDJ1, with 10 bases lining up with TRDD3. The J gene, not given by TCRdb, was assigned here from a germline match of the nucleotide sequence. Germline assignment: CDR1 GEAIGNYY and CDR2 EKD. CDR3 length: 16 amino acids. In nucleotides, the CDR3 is TGTGCCTGTGACACAAGTCGGGGGATACGAGACGATACACTCATCTTT. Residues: CACDTSRGIRDDTLIF.

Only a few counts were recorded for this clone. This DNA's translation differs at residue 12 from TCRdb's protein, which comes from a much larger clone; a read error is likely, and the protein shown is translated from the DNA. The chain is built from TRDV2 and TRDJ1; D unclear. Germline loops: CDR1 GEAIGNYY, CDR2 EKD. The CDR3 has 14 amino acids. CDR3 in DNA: TGTGCCTGTGACACCGTCGGTTCTAACGATAAACCCATCTTT. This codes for CACDTVGSNDKPIF.

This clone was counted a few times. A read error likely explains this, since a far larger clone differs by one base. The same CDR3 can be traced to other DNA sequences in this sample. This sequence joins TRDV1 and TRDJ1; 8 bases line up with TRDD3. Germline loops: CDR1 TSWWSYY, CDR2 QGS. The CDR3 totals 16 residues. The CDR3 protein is CALGELRTWGSTKLIF. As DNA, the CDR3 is TGTGCTCTGGGGGAACTTCGGACCTGGGGGAGTACAAAACTCATCTTT.

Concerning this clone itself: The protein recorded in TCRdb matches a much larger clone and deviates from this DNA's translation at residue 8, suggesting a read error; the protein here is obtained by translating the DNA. CDR3 in amino acids: CACDTAWEISTDKLIF. CDR3 bases: TGTGCCTGTGACACCGCCTGGGAGATCAGCACCGATAAACTCATCTTT. The J gene is TRDJ1, the V gene TRDV2; D perhaps matches TRDD3 (5 bases). This CDR3 spans 16 amino acids. V lost 0 bases to trimming and J lost 1 base, with 14 bases between them. CDR1 and CDR2 from the germline V gene are GEAIGNYY and EKD.

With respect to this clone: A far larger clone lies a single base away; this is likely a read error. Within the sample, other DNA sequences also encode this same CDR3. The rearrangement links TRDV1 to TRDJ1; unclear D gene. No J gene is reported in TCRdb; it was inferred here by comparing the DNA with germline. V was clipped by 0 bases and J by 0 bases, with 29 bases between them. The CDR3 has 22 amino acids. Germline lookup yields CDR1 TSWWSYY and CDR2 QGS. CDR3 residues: CALGELKPNPKGPAQYTDKLIF. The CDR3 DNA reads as TGTGCTCTTGGGGAACTCAAACCGAACCCGAAGGGACCCGCACAGTACACCGATAAACTCATCTTT.

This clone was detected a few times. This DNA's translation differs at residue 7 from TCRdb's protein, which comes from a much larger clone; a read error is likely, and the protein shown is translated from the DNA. CDR3: CACDRGVRNWGMDTDKLIF. The CDR3 nucleotides are TGTGCCTGTGACCGGGGGGTAAGGAACTGGGGGATGGACACCGATAAACTCATCTTT. This chain links TRDV2 with TRDJ1; TRDD3 agrees at 10 bases. The J gene is not listed in TCRdb, so it was assigned here from a DNA match to germline. Looked up from germline, CDR1 is GEAIGNYY and CDR2 is EKD. The junction had 15 bases not matched to a gene; V was cut back by 3 bases and J by 0 bases. There are 19 residues in the CDR3.

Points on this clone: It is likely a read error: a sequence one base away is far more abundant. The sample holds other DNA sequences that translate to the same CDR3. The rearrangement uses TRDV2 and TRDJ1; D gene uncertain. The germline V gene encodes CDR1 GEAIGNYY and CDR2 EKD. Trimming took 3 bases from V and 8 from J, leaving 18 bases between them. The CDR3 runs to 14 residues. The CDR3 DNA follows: TGTGCCTGTGACTCGATGGGCCCTGTCGACAAACTCATCTTT. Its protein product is CACDSMGPVDKLIF.

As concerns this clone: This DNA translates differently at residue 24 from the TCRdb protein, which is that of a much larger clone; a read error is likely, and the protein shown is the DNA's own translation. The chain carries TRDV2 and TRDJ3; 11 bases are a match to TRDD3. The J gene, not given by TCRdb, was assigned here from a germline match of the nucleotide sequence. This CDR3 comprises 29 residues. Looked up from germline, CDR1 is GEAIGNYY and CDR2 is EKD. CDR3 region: CACDKQGRHHQLVAGGYSLTPWDARQMFF. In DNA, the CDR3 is TGTGCCTGTGACAAGCAAGGTCGGCATCACCAGCTCGTGGCTGGGGGATACTCCCTTACGCCCTGGGACGCCCGACAGATGTTTTTC.

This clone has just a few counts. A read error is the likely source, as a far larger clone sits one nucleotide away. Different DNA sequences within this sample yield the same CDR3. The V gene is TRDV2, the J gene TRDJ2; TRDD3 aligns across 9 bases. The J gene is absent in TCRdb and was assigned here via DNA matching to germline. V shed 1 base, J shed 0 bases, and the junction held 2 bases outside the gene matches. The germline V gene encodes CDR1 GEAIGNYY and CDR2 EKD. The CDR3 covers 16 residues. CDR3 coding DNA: TGTGCCTGTGACACTGTGGGGGATACTTTGACAGCACAACTCTTCTTT. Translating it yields CACDTVGDTLTAQLFF.

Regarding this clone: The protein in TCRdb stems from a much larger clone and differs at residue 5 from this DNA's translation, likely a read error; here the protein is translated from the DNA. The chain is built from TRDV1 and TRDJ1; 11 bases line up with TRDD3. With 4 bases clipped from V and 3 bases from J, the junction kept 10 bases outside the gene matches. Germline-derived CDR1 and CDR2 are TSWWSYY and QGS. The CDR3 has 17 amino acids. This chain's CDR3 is CALGVRLGDSYSDKLIF. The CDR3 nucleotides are TGTGCTCTTGGGGTGCGACTGGGGGATAGTTACTCCGATAAACTCATCTTT.

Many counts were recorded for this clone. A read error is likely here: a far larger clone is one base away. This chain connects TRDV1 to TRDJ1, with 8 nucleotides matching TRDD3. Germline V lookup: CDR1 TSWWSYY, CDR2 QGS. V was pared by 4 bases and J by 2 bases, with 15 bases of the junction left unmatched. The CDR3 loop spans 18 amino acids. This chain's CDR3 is CALGARPWGTHETDKLIF. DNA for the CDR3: TGTGCTCTTGGGGCCAGACCCTGGGGGACCCACGAGACCGATAAACTCATCTTT.

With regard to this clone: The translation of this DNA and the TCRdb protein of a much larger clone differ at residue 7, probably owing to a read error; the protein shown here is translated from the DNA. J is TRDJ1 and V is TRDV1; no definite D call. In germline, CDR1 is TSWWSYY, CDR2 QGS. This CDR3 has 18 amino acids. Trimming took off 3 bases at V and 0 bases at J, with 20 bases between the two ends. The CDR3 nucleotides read TGTGCTCTTGGGGACCACCACGTTCCCAGGGAGTACACCGATAAACTCATCTTT. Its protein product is CALGDHHVPREYTDKLIF.

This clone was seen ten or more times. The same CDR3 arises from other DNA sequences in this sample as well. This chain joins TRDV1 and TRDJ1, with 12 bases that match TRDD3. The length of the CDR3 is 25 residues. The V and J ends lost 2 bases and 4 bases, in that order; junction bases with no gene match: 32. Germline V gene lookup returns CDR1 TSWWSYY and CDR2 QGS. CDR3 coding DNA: TGTGCTCTTGGGGAAGTTAGTCTCCTAACCATGACAACCGTAGTACTGGGGGATACTAACGATAAACTCATCTTT. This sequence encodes CALGEVSLLTMTTVVLGDTNDKLIF.

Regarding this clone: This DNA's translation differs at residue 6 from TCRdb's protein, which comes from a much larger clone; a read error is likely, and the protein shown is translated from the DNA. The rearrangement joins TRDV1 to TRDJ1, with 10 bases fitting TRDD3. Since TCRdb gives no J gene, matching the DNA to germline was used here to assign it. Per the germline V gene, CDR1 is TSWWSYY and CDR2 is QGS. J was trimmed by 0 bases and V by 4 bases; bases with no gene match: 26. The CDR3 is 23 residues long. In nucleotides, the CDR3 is TGTGCTCTTGGGGTTGGAGGCTTCCTACATTCGATACTGGGGGATTACGACACCGATAAACTCATCTTT. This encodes CALGVGGFLHSILGDYDTDKLIF.

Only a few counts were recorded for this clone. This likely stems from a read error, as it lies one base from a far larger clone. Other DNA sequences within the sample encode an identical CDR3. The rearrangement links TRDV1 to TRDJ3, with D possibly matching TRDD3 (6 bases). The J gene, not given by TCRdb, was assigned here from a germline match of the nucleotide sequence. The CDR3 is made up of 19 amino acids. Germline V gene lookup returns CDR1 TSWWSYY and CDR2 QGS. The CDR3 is CALGEPGELGIWDTRQMFF. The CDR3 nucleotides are TGTGCTCTTGGGGAACCGGGCGAATTGGGGATCTGGGACACCAGACAGATGTTTTTC.

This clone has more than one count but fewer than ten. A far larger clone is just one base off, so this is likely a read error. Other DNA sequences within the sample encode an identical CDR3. In DNA form, the CDR3 reads TGCGCTCTTGGGTCCCGTTCCCTAATGGGATACGGAACCGATAAACTCATCTTT. Its protein product is CALGSRSLMGYGTDKLIF. The chain carries TRDV1 and TRDJ1, with 8 bases lining up with TRDD3. The J gene is not listed in TCRdb, so it was assigned here from a DNA match to germline. The CDR3 is made up of 18 amino acids. CDR1 TSWWSYY and CDR2 QGS come from the germline V gene.

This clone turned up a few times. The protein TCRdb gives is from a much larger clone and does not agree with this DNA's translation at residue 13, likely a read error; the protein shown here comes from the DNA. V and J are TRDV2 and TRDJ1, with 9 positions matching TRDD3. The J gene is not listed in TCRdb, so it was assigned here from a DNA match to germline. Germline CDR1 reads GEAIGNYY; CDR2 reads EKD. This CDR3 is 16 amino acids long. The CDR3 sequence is CACDPLLGENTDRLIF. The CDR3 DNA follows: TGTGCCTGTGACCCACTACTGGGGGAAAACACCGATAGACTCATCTTT.

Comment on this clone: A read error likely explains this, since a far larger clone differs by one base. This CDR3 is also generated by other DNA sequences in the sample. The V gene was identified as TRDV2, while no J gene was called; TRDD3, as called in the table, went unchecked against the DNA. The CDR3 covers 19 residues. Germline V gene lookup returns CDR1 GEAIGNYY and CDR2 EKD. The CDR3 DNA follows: TGTGCCTGTGACACCGTGGTTATGGGGGATACGCGCCTGGCCGATAAACTCATCTTC. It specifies CACDTVVMGDTRLADKLIF.

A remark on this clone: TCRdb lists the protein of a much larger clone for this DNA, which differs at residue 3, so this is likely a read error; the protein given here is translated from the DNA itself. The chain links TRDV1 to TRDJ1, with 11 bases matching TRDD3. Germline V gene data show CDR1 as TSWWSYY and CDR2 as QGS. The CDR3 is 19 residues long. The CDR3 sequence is CAFGELGSWGIRDGDKLIF. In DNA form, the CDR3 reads TGTGCTTTTGGGGAACTGGGTTCTTGGGGGATACGAGACGGCGATAAACTCATCTTT.

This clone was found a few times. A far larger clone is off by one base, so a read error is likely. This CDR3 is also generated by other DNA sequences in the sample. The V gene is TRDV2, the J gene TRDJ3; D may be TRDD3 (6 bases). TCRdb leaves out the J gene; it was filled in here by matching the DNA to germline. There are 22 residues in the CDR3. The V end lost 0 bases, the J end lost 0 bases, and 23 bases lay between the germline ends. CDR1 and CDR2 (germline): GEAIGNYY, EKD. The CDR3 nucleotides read TGTGCCTGTGACACCGTGGACATTACCGGGGGACAAAGCTCCTGGGACACCCGACAGATGTTTTTC. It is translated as CACDTVDITGGQSSWDTRQMFF.